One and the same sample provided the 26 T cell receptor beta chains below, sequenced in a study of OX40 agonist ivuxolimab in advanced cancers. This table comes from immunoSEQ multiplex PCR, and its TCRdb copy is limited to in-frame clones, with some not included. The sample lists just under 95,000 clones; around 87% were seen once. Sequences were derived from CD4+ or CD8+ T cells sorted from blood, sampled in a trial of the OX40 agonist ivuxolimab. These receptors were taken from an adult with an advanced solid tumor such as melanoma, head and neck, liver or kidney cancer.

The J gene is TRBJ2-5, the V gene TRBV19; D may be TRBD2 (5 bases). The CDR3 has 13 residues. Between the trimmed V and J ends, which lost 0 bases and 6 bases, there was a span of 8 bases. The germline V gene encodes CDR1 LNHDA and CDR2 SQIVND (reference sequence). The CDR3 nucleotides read TGTGCCAGTAGTATAGACCCGGGGAAGACCCAGTACTTC. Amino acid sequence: CASSIDPGKTQYF.

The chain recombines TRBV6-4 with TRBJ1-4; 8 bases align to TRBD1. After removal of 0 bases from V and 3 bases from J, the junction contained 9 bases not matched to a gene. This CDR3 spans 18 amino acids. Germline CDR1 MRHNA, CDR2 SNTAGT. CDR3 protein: CASSDSFRGTGPNEKLFF. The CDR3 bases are TGTGCCAGCAGTGACTCTTTCCGAGGGACAGGCCCTAATGAAAAACTGTTTTTT.

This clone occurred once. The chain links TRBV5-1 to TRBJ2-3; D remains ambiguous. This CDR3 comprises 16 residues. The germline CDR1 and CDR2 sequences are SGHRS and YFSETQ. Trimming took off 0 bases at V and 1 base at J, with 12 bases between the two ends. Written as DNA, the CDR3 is TGCGCCAGCAGCTTGGGAATGATTAGTGGCACAGATACGCAGTATTTT. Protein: CASSLGMISGTDTQYF.

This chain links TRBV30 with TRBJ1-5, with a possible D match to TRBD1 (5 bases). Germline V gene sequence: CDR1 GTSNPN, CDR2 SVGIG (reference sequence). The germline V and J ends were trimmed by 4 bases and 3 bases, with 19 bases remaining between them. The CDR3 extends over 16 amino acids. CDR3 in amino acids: CAWMPATATFNQPQHF. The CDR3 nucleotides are TGTGCCTGGATGCCCGCGACAGCGACGTTCAATCAGCCCCAGCATTTT.

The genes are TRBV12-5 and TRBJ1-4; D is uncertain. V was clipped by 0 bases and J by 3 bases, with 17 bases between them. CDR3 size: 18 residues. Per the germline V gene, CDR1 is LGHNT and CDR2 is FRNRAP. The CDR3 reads CASGLVILGVAANEKLFF. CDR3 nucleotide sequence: TGTGCTAGTGGTTTGGTAATACTTGGGGTGGCGGCTAATGAAAAACTGTTTTTT.

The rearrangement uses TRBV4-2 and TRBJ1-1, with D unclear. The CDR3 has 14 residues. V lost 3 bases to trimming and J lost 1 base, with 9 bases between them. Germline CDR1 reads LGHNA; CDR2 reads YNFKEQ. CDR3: CASSQPTGNTEAFF. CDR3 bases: TGTGCCAGCAGCCAGCCGACGGGGAACACTGAAGCTTTCTTT.

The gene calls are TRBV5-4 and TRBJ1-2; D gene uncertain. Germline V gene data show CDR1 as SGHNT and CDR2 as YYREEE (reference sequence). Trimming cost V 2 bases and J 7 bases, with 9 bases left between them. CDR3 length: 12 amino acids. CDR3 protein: CASSFGRGGYTF. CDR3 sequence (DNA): TGTGCCAGCAGCTTCGGTCGGGGTGGCTACACCTTC. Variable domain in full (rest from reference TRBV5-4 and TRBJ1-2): ETGVTQSPTHLIKTRGQQVTLRCSSQSGHNTVSWYQQALGQGPQFIFQYYREEENGRGNFPPRFSGLQFPNYSSELNVNALELDDSALYLCASSFGRGGYTFGSGTRLTVV.

The CDR3 is CASSVRTGVEAFF. The CDR3 DNA reads TGTGCCAGCAGCGTCCGGACAGGGGTTGAAGCTTTCTTT. The chain carries TRBV9 and TRBJ1-1; 9 bases are a match to TRBD1. Unmatched junction bases numbered 3, after V lost 2 bases and J lost 7 bases. CDR3 size: 13 residues. CDR1 is SGDLS, CDR2 YYNGEE, per germline.

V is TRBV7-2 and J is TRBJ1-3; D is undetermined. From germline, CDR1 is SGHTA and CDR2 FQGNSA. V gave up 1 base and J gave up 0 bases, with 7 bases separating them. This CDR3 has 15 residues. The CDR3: CASSLDTSSGNTIYF. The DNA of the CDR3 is TGTGCCAGCAGCTTAGACACCTCCTCTGGAAACACCATATATTTT.

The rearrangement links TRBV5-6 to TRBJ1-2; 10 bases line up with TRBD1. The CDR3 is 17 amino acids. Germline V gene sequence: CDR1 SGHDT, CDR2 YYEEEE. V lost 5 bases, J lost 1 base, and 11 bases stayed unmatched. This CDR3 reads CASSSPGQGLINYGYTF. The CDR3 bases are TGTGCCAGCAGTTCACCGGGACAGGGGCTCATTAACTATGGCTACACCTTC.

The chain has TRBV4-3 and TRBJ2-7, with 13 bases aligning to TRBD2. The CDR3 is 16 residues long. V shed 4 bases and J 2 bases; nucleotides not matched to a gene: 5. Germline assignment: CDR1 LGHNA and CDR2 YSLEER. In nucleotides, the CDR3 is TGCGCCAGCAGCCGGGCCGGGACTAGCGGGACCTACGAGCAGTACTTC. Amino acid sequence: CASSRAGTSGTYEQYF.

CDR3 bases: TGCGCCAGCAGCCCAGGACAGGGGGCCGGGGAGCTGTTTTTT. Translation gives CASSPGQGAGELFF. The chain couples TRBV5-1 to TRBJ2-2, with 10 bases that match TRBD1. The CDR3 runs to 14 residues. From germline, CDR1 is SGHRS and CDR2 YFSETQ. Trimming cost V 4 bases and J 6 bases; bases outside gene matches: 3.

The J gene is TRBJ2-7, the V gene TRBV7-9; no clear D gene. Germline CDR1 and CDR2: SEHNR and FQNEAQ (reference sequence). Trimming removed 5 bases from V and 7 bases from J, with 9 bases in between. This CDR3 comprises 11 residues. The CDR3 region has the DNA TGTGCCAGCAGCGTGTCCTGGGAGCAGTACTTC. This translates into CASSVSWEQYF.

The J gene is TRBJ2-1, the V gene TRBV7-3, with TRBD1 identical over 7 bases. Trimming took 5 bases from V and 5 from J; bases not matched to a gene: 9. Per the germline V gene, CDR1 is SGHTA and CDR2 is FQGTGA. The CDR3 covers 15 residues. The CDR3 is CASSDISGQNNEQFF. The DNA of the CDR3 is TGTGCCAGCAGCGATATATCGGGACAGAACAATGAGCAGTTCTTC.

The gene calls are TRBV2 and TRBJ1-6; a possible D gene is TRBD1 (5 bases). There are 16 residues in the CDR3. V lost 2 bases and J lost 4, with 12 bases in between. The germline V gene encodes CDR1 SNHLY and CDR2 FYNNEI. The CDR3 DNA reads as TGTGCCAGCAGTGAAAGAGGGGCCCCTTATAATTCACCCCTCCACTTT. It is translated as CASSERGAPYNSPLHF.

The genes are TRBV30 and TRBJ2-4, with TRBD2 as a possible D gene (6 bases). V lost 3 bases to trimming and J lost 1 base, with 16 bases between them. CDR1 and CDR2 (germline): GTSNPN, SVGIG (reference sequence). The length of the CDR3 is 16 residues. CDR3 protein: CAWRRSRDSAKNIQYF. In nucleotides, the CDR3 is TGTGCCTGGAGGCGGTCGCGGGACTCCGCCAAAAACATTCAGTACTTC.

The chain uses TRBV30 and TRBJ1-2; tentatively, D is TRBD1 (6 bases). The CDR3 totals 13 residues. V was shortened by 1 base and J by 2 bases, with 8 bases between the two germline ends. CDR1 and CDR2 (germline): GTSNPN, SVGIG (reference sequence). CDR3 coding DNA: TGTGCCTGGAGTGCACAGGGAAACTATGGCTACACCTTC. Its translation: CAWSAQGNYGYTF.

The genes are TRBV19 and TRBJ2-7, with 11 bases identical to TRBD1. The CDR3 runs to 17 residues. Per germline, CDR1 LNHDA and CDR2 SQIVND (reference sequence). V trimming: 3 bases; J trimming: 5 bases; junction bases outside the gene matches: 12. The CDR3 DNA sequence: TGTGCCAGTAGTATTGAGAGGACAGGGGGCGCAGACAACGAGCAGTACTTC. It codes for CASSIERTGGADNEQYF.

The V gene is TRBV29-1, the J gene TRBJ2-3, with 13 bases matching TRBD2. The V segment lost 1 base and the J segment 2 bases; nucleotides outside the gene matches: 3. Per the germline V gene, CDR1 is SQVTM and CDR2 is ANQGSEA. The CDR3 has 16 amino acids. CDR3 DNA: TGCAGCGTTGAAGGGGGACTAGCGGGGCTCACAGATACGCAGTATTTT. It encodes CSVEGGLAGLTDTQYF.

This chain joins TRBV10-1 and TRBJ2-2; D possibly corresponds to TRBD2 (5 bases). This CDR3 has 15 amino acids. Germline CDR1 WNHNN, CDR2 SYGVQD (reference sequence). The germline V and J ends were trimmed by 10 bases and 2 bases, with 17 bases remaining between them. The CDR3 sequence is CATLGNRGNTGELFF. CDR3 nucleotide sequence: TGCGCCACCCTGGGTAACCGGGGAAACACCGGGGAGCTGTTTTTT.

For the CDR3, the DNA is TGTGCCAGCAGCTTGGACGGGGGAAACACCATATATTTT. This sequence encodes CASSLDGGNTIYF. V usage is TRBV6-5 and J usage is TRBJ1-3; the D is unclear. This CDR3 contains 13 residues. Trimming shortened V by 6 bases and J by 4 bases, and 10 bases separated the two germline ends. From germline, CDR1 is MNHEY and CDR2 SVGAGI.

CDR3: CASSSRDRYNEQFF. The CDR3 bases are TGTGCCAGCAGTTCCCGAGACAGATACAATGAGCAGTTCTTC. The chain joins TRBV6-1 to TRBJ2-1, with D perhaps matching TRBD1 (5 bases). CDR1 is MNHNS and CDR2 is SASEGT in the germline V gene. The length of the CDR3 is 14 residues. V lost 5 bases, J lost 4 bases, and 12 bases lay in between.

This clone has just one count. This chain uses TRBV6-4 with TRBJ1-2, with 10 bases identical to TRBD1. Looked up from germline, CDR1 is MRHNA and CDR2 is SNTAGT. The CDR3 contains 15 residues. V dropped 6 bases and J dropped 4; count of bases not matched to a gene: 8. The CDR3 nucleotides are TGTGCCAGCAGCACCAGACAGGGGGCGAGCTATGGCTACACCTTC. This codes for CASSTRQGASYGYTF.

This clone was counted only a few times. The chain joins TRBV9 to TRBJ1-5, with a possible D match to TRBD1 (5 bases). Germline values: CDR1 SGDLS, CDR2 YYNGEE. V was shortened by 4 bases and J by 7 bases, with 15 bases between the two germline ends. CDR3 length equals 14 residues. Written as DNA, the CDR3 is TGTGCCAGCAGCACCTTTCCCGGGGCGCAGCCCCAGCATTTT. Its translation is CASSTFPGAQPQHF.

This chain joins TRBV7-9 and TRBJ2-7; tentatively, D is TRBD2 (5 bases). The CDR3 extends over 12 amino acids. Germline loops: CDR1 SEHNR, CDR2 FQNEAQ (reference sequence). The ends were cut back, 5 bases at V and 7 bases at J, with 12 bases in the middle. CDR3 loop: CASSPARGEQYF. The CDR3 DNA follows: TGTGCCAGCAGCCCCGCTCGAGGGGAGCAGTACTTC.

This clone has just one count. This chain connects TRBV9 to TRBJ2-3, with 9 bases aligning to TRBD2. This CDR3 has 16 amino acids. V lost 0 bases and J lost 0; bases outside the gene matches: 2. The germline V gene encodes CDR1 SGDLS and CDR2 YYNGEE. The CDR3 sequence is CASSVEAGGSTDTQYF. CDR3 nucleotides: TGTGCCAGCAGCGTAGAAGCGGGGGGTAGCACAGATACGCAGTATTTT.